This T cell receptor (beta chain) comes out of a study of Ad26.COV2.S vaccination and SARS-CoV-2 variants. Germline CDR1 and CDR2: LNHDA and SQIVND (reference sequence). The V gene lost 7 bases and the J gene lost 7 bases, with 20 bases spanning the gap. The CDR3 is 16 residues long. Regarding treatment: approximately 18 received Ad26.COV2.S at low or high dose, single or two shots; 5 received placebo; per-sample allocation not given. Day 63 after the first injection of vaccine or placebo was the sampling time. This person who donated was an adult of 18-55 years in Boston. Sequencing was performed with immunoSEQ multiplex PCR; in TCRdb, only in-frame clones are kept and a portion is missing. The table lists about 460,000 clones, roughly 87% of them singletons.

The chain employs TRBV19 and TRBJ1-6; TRBD1 is a possible D gene (5 bases). The source was peripheral blood, collected in a trial of Ad26.COV2.S vaccine versus placebo. The sequence was collected from a person between 18 and 65 years old who received the Ad26.COV2.S COVID-19 vaccine or a placebo. CDR3 loop: CASTRSKGIGNSPLHF. The CDR3 bases are TGTGCCAGTACCCGGTCGAAGGGGATCGGGAATTCACCCCTCCACTTT.